This T cell receptor beta chain originates from a study of T cell responses to AZD1222 COVID-19 vaccine. Points on this clone: Its target is unknown.

Method: immunoSEQ multiplex PCR; TCRdb's copy keeps in-frame clones and lacks some. Here the sample spans 88,000 or so clones, around 86% being singletons. Overall study findings and caveats: Baseline seropositivity occurred in only a handful of AZD1222 recipients. Across spike, vaccine-associated CD4 TCRs were found, dominant at 160-218 and 743-854.

This sequence originates from an adult in good health. Sequenced here: peripheral blood, sampled on day 0 of AZD1222 vaccination.

The DNA of the CDR3 is TGTGCCAGTAGAGGACAGGGGCGGAACACTGAAGCTTTCTTT. It translates to CASRGQGRNTEAFF. V gene TRBV19 combines with J gene TRBJ1-1, with 9 bases aligning to TRBD1. This CDR3 region has 14 residues. The V gene end was trimmed by 6 bases and the J gene end by 1 base; junction bases not matched to a gene: 3. CDR1 and CDR2 (germline): LNHDA, SQIVND (reference sequence).